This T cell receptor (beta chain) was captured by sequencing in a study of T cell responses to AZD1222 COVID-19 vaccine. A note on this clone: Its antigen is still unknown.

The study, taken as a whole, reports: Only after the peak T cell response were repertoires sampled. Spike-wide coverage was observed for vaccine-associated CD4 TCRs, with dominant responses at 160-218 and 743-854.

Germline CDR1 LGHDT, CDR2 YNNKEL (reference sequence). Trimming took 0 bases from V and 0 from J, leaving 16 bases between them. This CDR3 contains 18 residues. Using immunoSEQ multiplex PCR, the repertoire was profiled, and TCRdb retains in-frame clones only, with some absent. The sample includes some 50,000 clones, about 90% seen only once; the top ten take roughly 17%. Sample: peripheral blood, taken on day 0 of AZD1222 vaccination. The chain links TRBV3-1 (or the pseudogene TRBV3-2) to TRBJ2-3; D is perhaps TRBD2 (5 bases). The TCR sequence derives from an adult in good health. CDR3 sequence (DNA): TGTGCCAGCAGCCAAGAAGCAAGGAGCGGTGCTAGCACAGATACGCAGTATTTT. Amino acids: CASSQEARSGASTDTQYF.